This T cell receptor beta chain was profiled in a study of T cell repertoires in cytomegalovirus infection. Study details: Matching HLA type and CMV infection were both indicated by public TCR beta signatures. Study observations and caveats: Across the ex vivo response, the dominant clonotypes were HLA-C-restricted CMV-specific TCR beta clonotypes.

TCRdb independently ran MiXCR on the reads; one entry per CDR3 protein. The profile shows about 180,000 distinct CDR3 sequences, approximately 18% of them singletons. This CDR3 has 15 amino acids. V was shortened by 4 bases and J by 3 bases, with 12 bases between the two germline ends. Germline CDR1 MDHEN, CDR2 SYDVKM. With respect to this clonotype: As yet, its antigen is unknown.

The V and J genes are TRBV28 and TRBJ2-2; possible D gene TRBD1, 6 bases. This receptor was obtained from a human donor in good health (CMV status not recorded). Some clones in this sample may be carry-over from other donors' samples. Sequenced input: CD8+ T cells from PBMCs. The CDR3 nucleotides are TGTGCCAGCAGTTCAGGGGACCCGGACACCGGGGAGCTGTTTTTT. Translation: CASSSGDPDTGELFF.